Below are 29 T cell receptor beta chains sequenced from a single sample in a study of graft-versus-host responses after intestinal transplantation. Generated by immunoSEQ multiplex PCR, the TCRdb table keeps only in-frame clones and is missing some. Of about 120,000 clones in the sample, just under 95% were seen once. The antigens these receptors bind are not known. Sequences were derived from unstimulated CD8+ T cells sorted from spleen or lymph node cells, sampled before transplant. The receptors shown here come from a human donor who was the organ donor for an intestinal transplant.

The chain is built from TRBV27 and TRBJ2-7; a possible D gene is TRBD2 (6 bases). The CDR3 spans 12 residues. Germline V lookup: CDR1 MNHEY, CDR2 SMNVEV (reference sequence). Trimming removed 2 bases at V and 4 bases at J, with 6 bases between. The CDR3 DNA is TGTGCCAGCAGTTTACGGGGGTACGAGCAGTACTTC. This encodes CASSLRGYEQYF.

This sequence joins TRBV7-6 and TRBJ2-1; D not resolved. This CDR3 comprises 13 residues. Trimming pared 0 bases from V and 8 bases from J, leaving 8 bases between. The V gene's germline CDR1 is SGHVS and CDR2 FNYEAQ. Here the CDR3 DNA reads TGTGCCAGCAGCTTAGCGCCGGTGGATGAGCAGTTCTTC. It is translated as CASSLAPVDEQFF.

This clone turned up a few times. The CDR3 DNA reads TGCGCCAGCAGCCAAGATCGGCGGACCCACCAGGGCGGGGAGCTGTTTTTT. Amino acid sequence: CASSQDRRTHQGGELFF. The chain carries TRBV4-3 and TRBJ2-2; possible D gene TRBD1, 5 bases. V was cut by 0 bases and J by 7 bases, with 18 bases left in between. Germline V CDR1 and CDR2: LGHNA, YSLEER. The CDR3 sequence is 17 residues long.

V is TRBV29-1 and J is TRBJ1-1; D is uncertain. Germline lookup yields CDR1 SQVTM and CDR2 ANQGSEA. V was cut by 7 bases and J by 10 bases, with 19 bases left in between. CDR3 length: 12 amino acids. Here the CDR3 DNA reads TGCAGCGCGACTGACGGGTCGCCCAGAGCTTTCTTT. It specifies CSATDGSPRAFF.

The V gene is TRBV19, the J gene TRBJ2-3; TRBD1 aligns across 9 bases. Unmatched junction bases numbered 3, after V lost 4 bases and J lost 4 bases. Germline values: CDR1 LNHDA, CDR2 SQIVND (reference sequence). The CDR3 has 14 amino acids. The CDR3 region is CASSTTGGSDTQYF. In DNA form, the CDR3 reads TGTGCCAGTAGTACGACAGGGGGTTCAGATACGCAGTATTTT.

This chain uses TRBV4-1 with TRBJ2-7, with D unclear. Trimming pared 3 bases from V and 2 bases from J, leaving 14 bases between. This CDR3 has 15 residues. The germline V gene encodes CDR1 MGHRA and CDR2 YSYEKL. The CDR3 spells CASSQVDLQPYEQYF. The CDR3 DNA reads as TGCGCCAGCAGCCAGGTGGACCTACAACCCTACGAGCAGTACTTC.

The chain joins TRBV28 to TRBJ2-3; 11 nucleotides match TRBD2. The CDR3 is 16 residues long. The V gene end was trimmed by 4 bases and the J gene end by 2 bases; junction bases not matched to a gene: 5. In germline, CDR1 is MDHEN, CDR2 SYDVKM. CDR3 sequence (DNA): TGTGCCAGCAGTTCCCGACTAGCGGGGATCACAGATACGCAGTATTTT. It specifies CASSSRLAGITDTQYF.

The gene calls are TRBV10-1 and TRBJ2-5; D is undetermined. V shed 7 bases and J shed 3 bases, with 6 bases lying between them. Germline lookup yields CDR1 WNHNN and CDR2 SYGVQD (reference sequence). The CDR3 length is 11 residues. The CDR3: CASTWEETQYF. Written as DNA, the CDR3 is TGCGCCAGCACCTGGGAAGAGACCCAGTACTTC.

The chain uses TRBV28 and TRBJ2-7; 11 bases are shared with TRBD2. Germline CDR1 reads MDHEN; CDR2 reads SYDVKM. This CDR3 is 15 amino acids long. The V gene end was trimmed by 5 bases and the J gene end by 3 bases; junction bases not matched to a gene: 6. The CDR3 DNA reads as TGTGCCAGCAGTCCTCGACTAGCGGGACACTACGAGCAGTACTTC. Its protein product is CASSPRLAGHYEQYF.

This rearrangement joins TRBV28 to TRBJ1-6, with a tentative D call TRBD1 (6 bases). CDR3 length: 16 amino acids. CDR1 and CDR2 from the germline V gene are MDHEN and SYDVKM. V shed 4 bases and J shed 5 bases, with 15 bases lying between them. CDR3 loop: CASSSAGGWDNSPLHF. The CDR3 bases are TGTGCCAGCAGTTCCGCGGGGGGCTGGGATAATTCACCCCTCCACTTT.

The V call is TRBV4-3, the J call TRBJ2-1; 8 bases are shared with TRBD2. Germline loops: CDR1 LGHNA, CDR2 YSLEER. CDR3 size: 15 residues. After removal of 9 bases from V and 1 base from J, the junction contained 8 bases not matched to a gene. The CDR3: CASGREVGSYNEQFF. CDR3 in DNA: TGCGCCAGTGGGCGGGAGGTGGGTTCCTACAATGAGCAGTTCTTC.

The V and J genes are TRBV4-1 and TRBJ2-1; D is perhaps TRBD1 (5 bases). CDR1 is MGHRA and CDR2 is YSYEKL in the germline V gene. V was cut by 5 bases and J by 13 bases, with 12 bases left in between. The CDR3 runs to 11 residues. The DNA for the CDR3 is TGCGCCAGCAGCGAAGGGGCGAGACAGTTCTTC. This gives the protein CASSEGARQFF.

V usage is TRBV4-2 and J usage is TRBJ2-1, with 14 bases that match TRBD2. J gave up 8 bases and V 1 base, and 10 bases lay outside the gene matches. CDR1 is LGHNA, CDR2 YNFKEQ, per germline. The CDR3 has 18 amino acids. In nucleotides, the CDR3 is TGTGCCAGCAGCCAAGTCAGGGTCGGACTAGCGGGAGGTGATGAGCAGTTCTTC. This gives the protein CASSQVRVGLAGGDEQFF.

V usage is TRBV7-9 and J usage is TRBJ2-3; 7 positions match TRBD2. V lost 3 bases, J lost 1 base, and 1 base stayed unmatched. Germline CDR1 is SEHNR and CDR2 is FQNEAQ (reference sequence). The CDR3 is made up of 14 amino acids. The CDR3 spells CASSFLAGTDTQYF. DNA for the CDR3: TGTGCCAGCAGCTTTCTAGCGGGCACAGATACGCAGTATTTT.

This chain connects TRBV4-1 to TRBJ2-2; D is perhaps TRBD1 (5 bases). The V and J ends lost 3 bases and 0 bases respectively, with 5 bases between them. The CDR3 extends over 14 amino acids. Germline CDR1 is MGHRA and CDR2 is YSYEKL. CDR3: CASSQTANTGELFF. CDR3 in DNA: TGCGCCAGCAGCCAGACAGCGAACACCGGGGAGCTGTTTTTT.

The V and J genes are TRBV6-1 and TRBJ2-7; 9 bases are shared with TRBD1. The CDR3 is made up of 16 amino acids. Germline V gene data show CDR1 as MNHNS and CDR2 as SASEGT. With 4 bases clipped from V and 2 bases from J, the junction kept 9 bases outside the gene matches. CDR3: CASSVRPGTGTYEQYF. CDR3 bases: TGTGCCAGCAGTGTACGACCCGGGACAGGGACCTACGAGCAGTACTTC.

The chain has TRBV15 and TRBJ2-5; 11 bases match TRBD2. The germline CDR1 and CDR2 sequences are LNHNV and YYDKDF (reference sequence). This CDR3 comprises 15 residues. Trimming at V came to 6 bases and at J to 5 bases, leaving 8 bases not matched to a gene. The CDR3 loop is CATSGGTSGGETQYF. The CDR3 coding sequence is TGTGCCACCAGTGGAGGGACTAGCGGCGGGGAGACCCAGTACTTC.

This rearrangement joins TRBV7-7 to TRBJ1-5; no clear D. The germline V gene has CDR1 SSHAT and CDR2 FNYEAQ (reference sequence). V was cut by 5 bases and J by 6 bases, with 20 bases left in between. This CDR3 region has 16 residues. This CDR3 reads CASSHDCRPSGQPQHF. The CDR3 DNA sequence: TGTGCCAGCAGCCACGACTGCAGGCCCTCGGGTCAGCCCCAGCATTTT.

The CDR3 DNA sequence: TGTGCCAGCAGTTTCAGCCGACAAGCGGGGAGACACCAAGAGACCCAGTACTTC. It encodes CASSFSRQAGRHQETQYF. V is TRBV28 and J is TRBJ2-5, with 7 bases aligning to TRBD2. Trimming took 3 bases from V and 0 from J; bases not matched to a gene: 13. CDR3 size: 18 residues. CDR1 and CDR2 (germline): MDHEN, SYDVKM. The variable domain in full, with the rest retrieved from reference TRBV28 and TRBJ2-5, is DVKVTQSSRYLVKRTGEKVFLECVQDMDHENMFWYRQDPGLGLRLIYFSYDVKMKEKGDIPEGYSVSREKKERFSLILESASTNQTSMYLCASSFSRQAGRHQETQYFGPGTRLLVL.

The chain employs TRBV4-1 and TRBJ2-2; no reliable D call. Trimming pared 0 bases from V and 6 bases from J, leaving 11 bases between. CDR1 MGHRA and CDR2 YSYEKL come from the germline V gene. This CDR3 region has 15 residues. CDR3 in amino acids: CASSQEAAWAGELFF. DNA of the CDR3: TGCGCCAGCAGCCAAGAAGCTGCATGGGCCGGGGAGCTGTTTTTT.

The gene calls are TRBV27 and TRBJ1-2, with 7 bases identical to TRBD1. CDR3 length: 14 amino acids. Germline V gene lookup returns CDR1 MNHEY and CDR2 SMNVEV (reference sequence). Losses at the gene ends were 5 bases for V and 4 bases for J; bases not matched to a gene: 7. The CDR3 nucleotides are TGTGCCAGCAGTCCAAGGGGACAGACCTATGGCTACACCTTC. This translates into CASSPRGQTYGYTF.

V gene TRBV4-1 combines with J gene TRBJ2-3; D is unresolved. Trimming left V 0 bases short and J 5 bases short, with 9 bases between. This CDR3 is 14 amino acids long. Germline values: CDR1 MGHRA, CDR2 YSYEKL. DNA for the CDR3: TGCGCCAGCAGCCAAGAACCAAAGGGAGATACGCAGTATTTT. Translating gives CASSQEPKGDTQYF.

V usage is TRBV27 and J usage is TRBJ2-7; weak D call: TRBD1 (5 bases). The CDR3 length is 15 residues. Trimming removed 2 bases at V and 4 bases at J, with 15 bases between. Germline V lookup: CDR1 MNHEY, CDR2 SMNVEV (reference sequence). Here the CDR3 reads CASSLGALQRYEQYF. The CDR3 DNA reads as TGTGCCAGCAGTTTAGGGGCTTTACAGAGATACGAGCAGTACTTC.

The chain has TRBV4-1 and TRBJ2-7; D is unclear. Germline CDR1 reads MGHRA; CDR2 reads YSYEKL. This CDR3 has 16 amino acids. V was pared by 1 base and J by 3 bases, with 16 bases between. CDR3 protein: CASSQVVVDGFYEQYF. CDR3 sequence (DNA): TGCGCCAGCAGCCAAGTTGTGGTGGACGGATTCTACGAGCAGTACTTC.

The gene calls are TRBV9 and TRBJ2-1; 12 nucleotides match TRBD2. CDR3 length: 15 amino acids. Trimming took 3 bases from V and 6 from J; bases not matched to a gene: 4. Germline V gives CDR1 SGDLS, CDR2 YYNGEE. This CDR3 is CASSAEGLAGNEQFF. CDR3 nucleotide sequence: TGTGCCAGCAGCGCAGAGGGACTAGCGGGCAATGAGCAGTTCTTC.

The J gene is TRBJ1-6, the V gene TRBV6-1; 8 bases fit TRBD1. CDR1 is MNHNS, CDR2 SASEGT, per germline. The CDR3 sequence is 15 residues long. Trimming cost V 6 bases and J 7 bases; bases outside gene matches: 8. The CDR3 spells CASSYGQGLNSPLHF. CDR3 sequence (DNA): TGTGCCAGCAGCTACGGACAGGGCCTCAATTCACCCCTCCACTTT.

This clone was detected a few times. This chain connects TRBV5-4 to TRBJ2-7; D unresolved. CDR3 length: 12 amino acids. The V end lost 4 bases, the J end lost 3 bases, and 8 bases lay between the germline ends. Germline V gene data show CDR1 as SGHNT and CDR2 as YYREEE (reference sequence). The CDR3 DNA follows: TGTGCCAGCAGCCCGGACGGCTACGAGCAGTACTTC. This encodes CASSPDGYEQYF. The entire variable domain, with the rest obtained from reference TRBV5-4 and TRBJ2-7, is as follows: ETGVTQSPTHLIKTRGQQVTLRCSSQSGHNTVSWYQQALGQGPQFIFQYYREEENGRGNFPPRFSGLQFPNYSSELNVNALELDDSALYLCASSPDGYEQYFGPGTRLTVT.

CDR3 residues: CASSLGRSYGYTF. As DNA, the CDR3 is TGTGCCAGCAGTTTAGGTCGCAGCTATGGCTACACCTTC. V gene TRBV27 combines with J gene TRBJ1-2; D is uncertain. Germline V CDR1 and CDR2: MNHEY, SMNVEV (reference sequence). The CDR3 covers 13 residues. The V end was cut by 2 bases, the J end by 4 bases, with 8 bases between.

The rearrangement links TRBV11-2 to TRBJ2-7; D possibly corresponds to TRBD1 (5 bases). The V end was cut by 1 base, the J end by 5 bases, with 12 bases between. The V gene's germline CDR1 is SGHAT and CDR2 FQNNGV. There are 14 residues in the CDR3. CDR3 residues: CASSLVQGADEQYF. CDR3 nucleotide sequence: TGTGCCAGCAGCTTAGTGCAAGGGGCAGACGAGCAGTACTTC.